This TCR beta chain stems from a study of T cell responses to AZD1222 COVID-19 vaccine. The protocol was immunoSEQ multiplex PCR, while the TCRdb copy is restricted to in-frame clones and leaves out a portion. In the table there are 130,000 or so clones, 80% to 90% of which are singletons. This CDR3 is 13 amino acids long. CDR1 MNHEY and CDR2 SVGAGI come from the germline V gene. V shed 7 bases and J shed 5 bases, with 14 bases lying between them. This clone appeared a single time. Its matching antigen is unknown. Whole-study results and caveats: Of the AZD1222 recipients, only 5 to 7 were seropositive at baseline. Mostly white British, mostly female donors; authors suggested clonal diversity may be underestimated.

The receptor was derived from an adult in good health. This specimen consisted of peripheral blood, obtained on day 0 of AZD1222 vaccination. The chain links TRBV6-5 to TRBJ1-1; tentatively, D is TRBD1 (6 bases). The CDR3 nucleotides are TGTGCCAGCACCCCCCCAGGGGAGACTGAAGCTTTCTTT. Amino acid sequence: CASTPPGETEAFF.